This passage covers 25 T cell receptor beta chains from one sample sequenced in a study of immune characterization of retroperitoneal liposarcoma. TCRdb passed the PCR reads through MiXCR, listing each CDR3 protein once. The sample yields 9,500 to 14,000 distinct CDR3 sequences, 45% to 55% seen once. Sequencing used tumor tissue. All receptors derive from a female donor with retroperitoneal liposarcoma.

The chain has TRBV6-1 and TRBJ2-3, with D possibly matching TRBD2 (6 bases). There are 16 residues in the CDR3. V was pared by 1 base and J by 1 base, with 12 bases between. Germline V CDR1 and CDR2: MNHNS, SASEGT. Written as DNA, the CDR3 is TGTGCCAGCAGTGAAGGGAGGGTTAGGGGCACAGATACGCAGTATTTT. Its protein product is CASSEGRVRGTDTQYF.

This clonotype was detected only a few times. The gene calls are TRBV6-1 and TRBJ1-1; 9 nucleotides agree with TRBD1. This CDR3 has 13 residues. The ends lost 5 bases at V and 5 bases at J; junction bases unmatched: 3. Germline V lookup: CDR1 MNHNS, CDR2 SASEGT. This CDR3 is CASSFDRGTEAFF. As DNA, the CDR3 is TGTGCCAGCAGTTTCGACAGGGGGACTGAAGCTTTCTTT.

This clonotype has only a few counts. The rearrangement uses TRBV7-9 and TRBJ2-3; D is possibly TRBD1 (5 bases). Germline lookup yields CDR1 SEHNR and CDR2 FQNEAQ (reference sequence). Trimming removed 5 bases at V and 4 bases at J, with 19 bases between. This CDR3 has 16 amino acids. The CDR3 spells CASSSTRAPRADTQYF. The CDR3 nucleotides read TGTGCCAGCAGCAGTACCAGGGCTCCCCGGGCAGATACGCAGTATTTT. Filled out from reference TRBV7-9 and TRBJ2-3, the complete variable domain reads DTGVSQNPRHKITKRGQNVTFRCDPISEHNRLYWYRQTLGQGPEFLTYFQNEAQLEKSRLLSDRFSAERPKGSFSTLEIQRTEQGDSAMYLCASSSTRAPRADTQYFGPGTRLTVL.

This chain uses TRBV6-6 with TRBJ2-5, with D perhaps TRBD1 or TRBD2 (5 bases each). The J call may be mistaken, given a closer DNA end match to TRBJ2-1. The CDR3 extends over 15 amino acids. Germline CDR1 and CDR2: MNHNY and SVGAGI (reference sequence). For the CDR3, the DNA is TGTGCCAGCAGGGGATTTACCGGGACCCGGGGTGAGCAGTTCTTC. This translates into CASRGFTGTRGEQFF.

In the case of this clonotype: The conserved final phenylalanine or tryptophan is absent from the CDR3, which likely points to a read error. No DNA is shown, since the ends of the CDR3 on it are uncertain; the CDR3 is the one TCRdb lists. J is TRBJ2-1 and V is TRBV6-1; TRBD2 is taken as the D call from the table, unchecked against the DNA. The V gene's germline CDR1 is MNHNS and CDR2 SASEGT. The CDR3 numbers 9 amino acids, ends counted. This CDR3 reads CASSLGLAG.

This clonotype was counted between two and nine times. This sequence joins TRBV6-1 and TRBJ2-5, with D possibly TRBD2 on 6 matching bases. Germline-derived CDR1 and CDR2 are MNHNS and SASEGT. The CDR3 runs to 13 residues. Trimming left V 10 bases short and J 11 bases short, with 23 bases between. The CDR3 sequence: CATRRAARGEQYF. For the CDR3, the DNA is TGTGCCACCCGGAGGGCAGCCCGAGGGGAGCAGTACTTC.

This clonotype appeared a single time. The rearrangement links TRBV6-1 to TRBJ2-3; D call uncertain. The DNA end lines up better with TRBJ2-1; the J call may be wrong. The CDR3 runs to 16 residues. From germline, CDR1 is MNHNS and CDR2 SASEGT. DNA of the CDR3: TGTGCAATCCGGTACTTGGCGGAGTCGGCGGTCAATGAGCAGTTCTTC. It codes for CAIRYLAESAVNEQFF.

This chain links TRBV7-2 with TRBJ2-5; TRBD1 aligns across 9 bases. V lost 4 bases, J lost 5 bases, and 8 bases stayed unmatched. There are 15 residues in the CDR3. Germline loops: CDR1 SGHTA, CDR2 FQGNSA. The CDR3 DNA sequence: TGTGCCAGCAGCTATGCCGGGACAGGGTTTGAGACCCAGTACTTC. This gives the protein CASSYAGTGFETQYF.

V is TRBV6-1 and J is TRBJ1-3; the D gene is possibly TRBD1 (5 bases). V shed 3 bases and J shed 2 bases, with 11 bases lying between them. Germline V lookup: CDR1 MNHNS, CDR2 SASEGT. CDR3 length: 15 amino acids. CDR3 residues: CASSEGQVPGNTIYF. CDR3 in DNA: TGTGCCAGCAGTGAGGGGCAGGTCCCTGGAAACACCATATATTTT.

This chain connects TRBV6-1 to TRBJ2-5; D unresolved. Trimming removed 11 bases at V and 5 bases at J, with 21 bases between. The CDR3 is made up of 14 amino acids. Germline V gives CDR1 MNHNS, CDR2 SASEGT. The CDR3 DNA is TGTGCCGGGCAGACCGGCCTCTCAGCGGAGACCCAGTACTTC. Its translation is CAGQTGLSAETQYF.

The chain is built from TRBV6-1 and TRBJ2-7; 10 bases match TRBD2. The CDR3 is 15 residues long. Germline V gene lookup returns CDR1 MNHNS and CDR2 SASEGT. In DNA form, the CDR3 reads TGTGCCAGCAGTGAGGGACTAGCGATTCTTGCGGAGCAGTTCGTC. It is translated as CASSEGLAILAEQFV.

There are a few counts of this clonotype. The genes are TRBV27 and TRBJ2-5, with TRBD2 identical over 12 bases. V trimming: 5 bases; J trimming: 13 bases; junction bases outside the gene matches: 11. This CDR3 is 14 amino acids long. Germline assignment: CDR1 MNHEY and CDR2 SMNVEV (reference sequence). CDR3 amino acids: CASSPARTSGTLYF. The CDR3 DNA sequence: TGTGCCAGCAGTCCCGCTCGGACTAGCGGGACTCTGTACTTC.

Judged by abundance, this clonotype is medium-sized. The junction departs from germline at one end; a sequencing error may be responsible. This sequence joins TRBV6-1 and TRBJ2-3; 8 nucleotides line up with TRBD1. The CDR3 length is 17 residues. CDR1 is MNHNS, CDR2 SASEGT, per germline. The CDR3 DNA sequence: TGTGCCAGCAGTGAAGAAGGCCATAGACAGGGGATGGACGAGCAGTTCTTT. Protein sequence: CASSEEGHRQGMDEQFF.

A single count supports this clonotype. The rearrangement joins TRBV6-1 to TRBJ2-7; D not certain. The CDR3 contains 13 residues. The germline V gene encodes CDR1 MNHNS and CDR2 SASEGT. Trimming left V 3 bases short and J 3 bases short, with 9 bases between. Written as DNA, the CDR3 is TGTGCCAGCAGTGAGTCTTTCAGCTACGAGCAGTACGTC. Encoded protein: CASSESFSYEQYV.

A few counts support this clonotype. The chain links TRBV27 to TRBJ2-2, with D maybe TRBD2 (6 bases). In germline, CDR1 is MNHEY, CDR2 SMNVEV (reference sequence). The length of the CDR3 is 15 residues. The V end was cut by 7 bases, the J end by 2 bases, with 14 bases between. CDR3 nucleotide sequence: TGTGCCAGCACGTCAACGGGAGTTAACACCGGGGAGCTGTTTTTT. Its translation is CASTSTGVNTGELFF.

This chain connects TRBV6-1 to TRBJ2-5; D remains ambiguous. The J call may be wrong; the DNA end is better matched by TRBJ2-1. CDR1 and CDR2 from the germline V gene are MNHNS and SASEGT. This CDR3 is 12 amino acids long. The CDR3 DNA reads TGTGCCAGCAGCCTCAACTCCTACGAGCAGTTCTTC. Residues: CASSLNSYEQFF.

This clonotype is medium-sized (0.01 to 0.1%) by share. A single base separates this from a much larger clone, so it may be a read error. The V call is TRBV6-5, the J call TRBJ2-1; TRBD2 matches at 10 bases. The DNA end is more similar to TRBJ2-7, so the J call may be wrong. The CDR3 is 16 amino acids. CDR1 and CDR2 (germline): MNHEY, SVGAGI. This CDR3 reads CTSSDSSGGAYNEQYF. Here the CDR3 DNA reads TGTACCAGCAGTGACTCGAGCGGGGGGGCCTACAATGAGCAGTACTTC.

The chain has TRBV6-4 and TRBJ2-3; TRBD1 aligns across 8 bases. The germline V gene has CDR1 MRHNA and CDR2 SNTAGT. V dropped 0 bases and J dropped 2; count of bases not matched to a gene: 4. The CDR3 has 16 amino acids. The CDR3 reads CASSDSETGDTDTQYF. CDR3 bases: TGTGCCAGCAGTGACTCTGAGACAGGGGACACAGATACGCAGTATTTT.

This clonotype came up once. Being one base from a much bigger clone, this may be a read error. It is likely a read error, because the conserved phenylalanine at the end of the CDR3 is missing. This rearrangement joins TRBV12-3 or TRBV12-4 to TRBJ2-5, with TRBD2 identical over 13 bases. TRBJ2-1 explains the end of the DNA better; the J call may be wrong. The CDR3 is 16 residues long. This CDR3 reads CASSDPTSGRRGTQFY. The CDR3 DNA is TGTGCCAGCAGTGACCCGACTAGCGGGAGGCGGGGGACCCAGTTCTAC.

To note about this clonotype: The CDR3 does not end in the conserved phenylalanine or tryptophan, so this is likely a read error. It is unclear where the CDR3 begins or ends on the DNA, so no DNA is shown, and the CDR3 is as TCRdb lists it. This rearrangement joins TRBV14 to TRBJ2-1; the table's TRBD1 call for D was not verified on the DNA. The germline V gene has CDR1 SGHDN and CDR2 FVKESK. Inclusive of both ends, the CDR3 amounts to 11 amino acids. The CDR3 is CAGSLLGAALL.

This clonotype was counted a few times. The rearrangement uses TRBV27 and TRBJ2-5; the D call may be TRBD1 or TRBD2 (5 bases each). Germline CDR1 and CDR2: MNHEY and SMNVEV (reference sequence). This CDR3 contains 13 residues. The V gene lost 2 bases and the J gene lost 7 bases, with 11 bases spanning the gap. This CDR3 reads CASSLGSGRTQYF. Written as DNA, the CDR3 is TGTGCCAGCAGTTTAGGGTCAGGGAGGACCCAGTACTTC.

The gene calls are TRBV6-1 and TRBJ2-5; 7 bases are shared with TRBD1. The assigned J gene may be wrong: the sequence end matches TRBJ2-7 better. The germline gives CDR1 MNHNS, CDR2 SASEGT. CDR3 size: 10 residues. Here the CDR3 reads CRDSHPEQYF. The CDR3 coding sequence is TGTAGGGACAGCCACCCCGAGCAGTACTTC.

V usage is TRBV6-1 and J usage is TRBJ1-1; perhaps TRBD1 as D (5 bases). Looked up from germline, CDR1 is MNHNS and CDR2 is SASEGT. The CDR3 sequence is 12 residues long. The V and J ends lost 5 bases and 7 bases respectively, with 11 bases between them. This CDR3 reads CASSNRGNEAFF. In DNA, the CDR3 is TGTGCCAGCAGTAATCGGGGGAATGAAGCTTTCTTT.

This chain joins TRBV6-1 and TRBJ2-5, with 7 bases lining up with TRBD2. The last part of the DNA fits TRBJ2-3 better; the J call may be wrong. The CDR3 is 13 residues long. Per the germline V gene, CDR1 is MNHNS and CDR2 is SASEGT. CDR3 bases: TGTGCCAGCAGAGCGGGACTATCGGATACGCAGTATTTT. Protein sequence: CASRAGLSDTQYF.

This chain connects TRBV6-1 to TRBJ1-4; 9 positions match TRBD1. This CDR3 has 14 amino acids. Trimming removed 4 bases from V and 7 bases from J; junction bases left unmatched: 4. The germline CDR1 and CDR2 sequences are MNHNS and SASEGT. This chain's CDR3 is CASSAGTGFEKLFF. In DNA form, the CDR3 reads TGTGCCAGCAGTGCCGGGACAGGGTTTGAAAAACTGTTTTTT.